The source of this T cell receptor beta chain is a study of identical twins. Study-level points and caveats: Excess low generation probability was seen in twin-shared out-of-frame alpha sequences. In cord blood, abundant beta clonotypes had fewer insertions; memory showed no trend. Zero-insertion findings could be partly confounded by invariant cells (MAIT and iNKT cells).

Trimming took 4 bases from V and 3 from J, leaving 10 bases between them. CDR1 MDHEN and CDR2 SYDVKM come from the germline V gene. The CDR3 length is 13 residues. After template switching added a universal primer site, the resulting cDNA carried unique molecular identifiers. From the 5' RACE reads, TCRdb called clonotypes with MiXCR, one entry per CDR3 protein. The sample contains about 280,000 distinct CDR3 sequences, 6.5% to 9.5% of which appear only once. A few counts support this clonotype. Its cognate antigen is unknown. These records were also assigned to another study, of yellow fever vaccine responses in identical twins.

Sequencing input: memory (CD45RO+) T cells sorted from blood. The rearrangement uses TRBV28 and TRBJ2-7, with D maybe TRBD1 (5 bases). This clonotype originated in a woman between 18 and 30 years old in good health. The CDR3 region is CASSSDSVYEQYF. The CDR3 nucleotides read TGTGCCAGCAGTTCCGACAGCGTCTACGAGCAGTACTTC.